The 5 T cell receptor beta chains below all came from one sample that was sequenced in a study of a mutant IDH1 vaccine in newly diagnosed glioma. These receptors have no known antigen. Libraries were prepared by immunoSEQ multiplex PCR; TCRdb keeps only in-frame clonotypes and omits some of them. The sample gives about 64,000 clones, approximately 84% of which show up once; approximately 10% is in the top ten. Time point given: week 11, during vaccination. Vaccine doses each comprised 300 ug of mutant IDH1 20-mer peptide, with topical imiquimod. The sequences come from PBMCs, collected from a glioma patient whose treatment included an IDH1 peptide vaccine. These receptors were taken from a woman between 45 and 65 years old with glioma.

DNA of the CDR3: TGTGCCAGCAGCCAAGTAGCAAAGCAGGCGCTGCACAAAGAGACCCAGTACTTC. The encoded protein is CASSQVAKQALHKETQYF. V and J are TRBV4-2 and TRBJ2-5; D gene uncertain. V lost 1 base and J lost 3, with 21 bases in between. This CDR3 comprises 18 residues. Germline V CDR1 and CDR2: LGHNA, YNFKEQ.

J is TRBJ2-1 and V is TRBV7-9; TRBD1 aligns across 8 bases. The ends lost 5 bases at V and 1 base at J; junction bases unmatched: 4. Germline CDR1 reads SEHNR; CDR2 reads FQNEAQ (reference sequence). This CDR3 is built from 15 residues. CDR3 loop: CASSPTGGSYNEQFF. CDR3 DNA sequence: TGTGCCAGCAGCCCTACAGGGGGGTCCTACAATGAGCAGTTCTTC.

The chain links TRBV6-6 to TRBJ1-1, with TRBD1 as a possible D gene (5 bases). CDR1 MNHNY and CDR2 SVGAGI come from the germline V gene (reference sequence). The V end was cut by 5 bases, the J end by 7 bases, with 17 bases between. The CDR3 is 14 residues long. The chain's CDR3 is CASSPNGQGGEAFF. The CDR3 nucleotides are TGTGCCAGCAGTCCCAATGGTCAGGGAGGTGAAGCTTTCTTT.

This chain connects TRBV19 to TRBJ1-4, with 9 bases lining up with TRBD1. Germline CDR1 and CDR2: LNHDA and SQIVND (reference sequence). CDR3 length: 16 amino acids. The V segment lost 1 base and the J segment 4 bases; nucleotides outside the gene matches: 4. The CDR3 nucleotides are TGTGCCAGTAGTATAGTGAAGACAGGGGGTAATGAAAAACTGTTTTTT. Amino acids: CASSIVKTGGNEKLFF.

This chain links TRBV9 with TRBJ2-2; 9 nucleotides match TRBD1. V lost 0 bases and J lost 5; bases outside the gene matches: 5. From germline, CDR1 is SGDLS and CDR2 YYNGEE. The length of the CDR3 is 16 residues. CDR3 in amino acids: CASSVAGTGSTGELFF. The CDR3 DNA is TGTGCCAGCAGCGTAGCAGGGACAGGGTCGACCGGGGAGCTGTTTTTT.